The T cell receptor beta chain described here comes from a study of blood T cell repertoires in COVID-19. Study at large: The study drew acute and convalescent COVID-19 samples from the United States, Italy and Spain.

Per the germline V gene, CDR1 is LNHDA and CDR2 is SQIVND (reference sequence). The CDR3 runs 18 residues. V lost 7 bases and J lost 1; bases outside the gene matches: 16. Per the authors' pipeline: Researchers report that nucleated cell counts were estimated from reference gene primer amplification. Data came from immunoSEQ multiplex PCR; TCRdb stores just in-frame clones and leaves some out. D and trimming come from the DNA, and the V and J calls and clone size come from that table. The repertoire consists of about 26,000 clones, with roughly 90% occurring once and the leading ten covering 2.5% to 3%.

V and J are TRBV19 and TRBJ1-5; 7 nucleotides line up with TRBD1. Source material: peripheral blood. The sequence was collected from a human donor in a cohort sampled during active COVID-19. The CDR3 bases are TGTGCCAGTAACCCACCCCAAGGAACAGGGGCGAGCAATCAGCCCCAGCATTTT. This translates into CASNPPQGTGASNQPQHF.